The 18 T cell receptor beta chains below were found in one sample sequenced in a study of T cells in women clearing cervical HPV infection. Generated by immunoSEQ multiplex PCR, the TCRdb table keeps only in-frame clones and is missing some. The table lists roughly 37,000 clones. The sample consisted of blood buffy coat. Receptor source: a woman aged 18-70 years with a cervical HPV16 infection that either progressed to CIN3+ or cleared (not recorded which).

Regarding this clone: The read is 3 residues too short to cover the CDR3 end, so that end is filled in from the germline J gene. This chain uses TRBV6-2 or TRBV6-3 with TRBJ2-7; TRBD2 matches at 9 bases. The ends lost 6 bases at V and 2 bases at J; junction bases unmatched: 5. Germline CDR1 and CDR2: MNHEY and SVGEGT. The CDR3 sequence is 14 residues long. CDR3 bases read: TGTGCCAGCAGCCGGAGCGGGAGGACCTACGAG. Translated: CASSRSGRTYE. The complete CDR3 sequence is CASSRSGRTYEQYF.

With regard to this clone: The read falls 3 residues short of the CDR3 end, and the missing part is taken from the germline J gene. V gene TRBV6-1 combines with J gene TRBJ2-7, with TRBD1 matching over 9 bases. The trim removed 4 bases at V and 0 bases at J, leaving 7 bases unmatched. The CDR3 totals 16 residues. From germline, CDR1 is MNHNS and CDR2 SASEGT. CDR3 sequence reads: CASSVSGTGSSYEQYF. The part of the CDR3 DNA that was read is TGTGCCAGCAGTGTTTCCGGGACAGGGAGCTCCTACGAG.

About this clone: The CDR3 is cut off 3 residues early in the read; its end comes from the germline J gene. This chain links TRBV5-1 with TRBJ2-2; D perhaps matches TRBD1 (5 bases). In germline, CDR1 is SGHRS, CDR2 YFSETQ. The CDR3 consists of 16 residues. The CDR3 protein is CASSLDDSSYNSPLFF. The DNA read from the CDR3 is TGCGCCAGCAGCTTGGACGACAGCTCCTATAATTCACCG.

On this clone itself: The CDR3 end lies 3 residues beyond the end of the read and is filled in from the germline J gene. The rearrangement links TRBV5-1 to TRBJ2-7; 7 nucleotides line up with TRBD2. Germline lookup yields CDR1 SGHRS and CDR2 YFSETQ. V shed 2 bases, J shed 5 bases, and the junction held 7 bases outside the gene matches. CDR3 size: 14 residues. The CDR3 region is CASSFWTSTNEQYF. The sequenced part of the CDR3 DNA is TGCGCCAGCAGCTTCTGGACTAGTACAAACGAG.

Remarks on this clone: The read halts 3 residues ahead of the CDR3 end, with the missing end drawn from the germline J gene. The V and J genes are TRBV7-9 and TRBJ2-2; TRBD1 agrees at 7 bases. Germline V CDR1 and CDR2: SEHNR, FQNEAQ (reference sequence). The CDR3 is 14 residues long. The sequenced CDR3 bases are TGTGCCAGCAGCTCGGGACAGCTCAATGAAAAG. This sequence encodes CASSSGQLNEK. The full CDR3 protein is CASSSGQLNEKLFF.

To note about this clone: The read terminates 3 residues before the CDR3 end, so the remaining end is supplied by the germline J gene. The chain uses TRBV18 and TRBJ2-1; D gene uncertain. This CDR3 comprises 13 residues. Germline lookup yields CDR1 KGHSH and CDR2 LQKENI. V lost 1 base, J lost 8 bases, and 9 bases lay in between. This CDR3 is CASSPLNEDEQFF. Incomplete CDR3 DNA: TGTGCCAGCTCACCACTGAATGAGGATGAG.

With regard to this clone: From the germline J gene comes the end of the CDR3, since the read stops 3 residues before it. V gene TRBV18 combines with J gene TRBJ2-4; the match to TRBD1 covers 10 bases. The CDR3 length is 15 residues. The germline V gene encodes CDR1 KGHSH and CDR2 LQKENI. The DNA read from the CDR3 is TGTGCCAGCTCGCGGGCCGGGACAGGGGCAGATGGT. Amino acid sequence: CASSRAGTGADG. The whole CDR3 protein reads CASSRAGTGADGQYF.

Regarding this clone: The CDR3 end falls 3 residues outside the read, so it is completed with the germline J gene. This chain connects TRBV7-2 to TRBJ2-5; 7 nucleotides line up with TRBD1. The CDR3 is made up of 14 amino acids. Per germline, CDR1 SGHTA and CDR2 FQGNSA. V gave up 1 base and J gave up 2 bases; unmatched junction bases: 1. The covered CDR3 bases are TGTGCCAGCAGCTTAGACAGGGGACAAGAGACC. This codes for CASSLDRGQET. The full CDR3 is CASSLDRGQETQYF.

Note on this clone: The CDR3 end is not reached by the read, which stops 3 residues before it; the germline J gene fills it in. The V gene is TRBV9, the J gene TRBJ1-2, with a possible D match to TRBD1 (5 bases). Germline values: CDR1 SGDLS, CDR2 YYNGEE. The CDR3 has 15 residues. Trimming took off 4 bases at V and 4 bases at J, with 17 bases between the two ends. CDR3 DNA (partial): TGTGCCAGCAGCACGCAGGGTGACAAGGCCTATGGC. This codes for CASSTQGDKAYG. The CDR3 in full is CASSTQGDKAYGYTF.

Partial CDR3 DNA: TGTGCCAGCAGTTATTCAGGAGCGGCAGATACG. Translating it yields CASSYSGAADT. The whole CDR3 protein is CASSYSGAADTQYF. This chain links TRBV6-2 or TRBV6-3 with TRBJ2-3; D is possibly TRBD2 (5 bases). The missing CDR3 end, 3 residues past where the read stops, is filled in from the germline J gene. The ends were cut back, 3 bases at V and 4 bases at J, with 11 bases in the middle. CDR1 is MNHEY and CDR2 is SVGEGT in the germline V gene. The CDR3 has 14 residues.

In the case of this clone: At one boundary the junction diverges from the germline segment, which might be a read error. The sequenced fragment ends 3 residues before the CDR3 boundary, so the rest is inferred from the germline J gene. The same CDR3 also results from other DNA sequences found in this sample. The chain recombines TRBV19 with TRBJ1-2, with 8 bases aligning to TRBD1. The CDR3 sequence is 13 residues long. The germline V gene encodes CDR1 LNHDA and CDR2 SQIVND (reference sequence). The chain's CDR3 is CASSGQGNYGYTF. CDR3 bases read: TGTGCCAGTAGTGGACAGGGCAACTATGGG.

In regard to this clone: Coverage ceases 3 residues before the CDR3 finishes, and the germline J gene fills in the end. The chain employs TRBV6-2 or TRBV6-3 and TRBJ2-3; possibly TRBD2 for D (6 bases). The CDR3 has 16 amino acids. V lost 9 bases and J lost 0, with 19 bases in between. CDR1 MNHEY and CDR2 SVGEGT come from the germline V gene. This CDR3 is CASLNAGLGSTDTQYF. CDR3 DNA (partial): TGTGCCAGTCTTAATGCGGGGCTCGGTAGCACAGATACG.

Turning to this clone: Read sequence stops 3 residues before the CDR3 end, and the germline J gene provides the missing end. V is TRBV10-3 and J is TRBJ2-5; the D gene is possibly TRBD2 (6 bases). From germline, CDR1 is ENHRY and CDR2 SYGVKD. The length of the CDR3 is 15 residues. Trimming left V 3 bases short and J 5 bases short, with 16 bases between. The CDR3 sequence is CAISDPGGARETQYF. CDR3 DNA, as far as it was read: TGTGCCATCAGTGATCCCGGGGGAGCAAGGGAGACC.

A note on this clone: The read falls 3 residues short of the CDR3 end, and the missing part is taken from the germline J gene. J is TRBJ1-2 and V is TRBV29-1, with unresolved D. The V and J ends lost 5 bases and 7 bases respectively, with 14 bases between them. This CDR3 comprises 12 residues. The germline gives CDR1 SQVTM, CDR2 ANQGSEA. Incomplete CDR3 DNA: TGCAGCGTTCAGGAGGGCCGGGGTGGC. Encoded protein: CSVQEGRGG. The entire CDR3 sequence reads CSVQEGRGGYTF.

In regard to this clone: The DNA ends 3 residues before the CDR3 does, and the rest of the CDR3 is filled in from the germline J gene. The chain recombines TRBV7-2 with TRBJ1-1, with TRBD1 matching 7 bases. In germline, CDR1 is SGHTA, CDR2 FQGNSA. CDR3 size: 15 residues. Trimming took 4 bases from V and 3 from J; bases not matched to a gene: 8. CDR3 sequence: CASSWGGGMDTEAFF. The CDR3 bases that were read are TGTGCCAGCAGCTGGGGAGGGGGCATGGACACTGAA.

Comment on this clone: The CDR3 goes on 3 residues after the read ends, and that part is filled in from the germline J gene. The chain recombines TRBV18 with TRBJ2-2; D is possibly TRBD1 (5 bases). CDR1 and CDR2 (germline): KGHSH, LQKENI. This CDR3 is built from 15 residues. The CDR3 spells CASSLSSTVNSPLFF. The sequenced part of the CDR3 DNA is TGTGCCAGCTCACTTTCTTCGACAGTTAATTCACCG.

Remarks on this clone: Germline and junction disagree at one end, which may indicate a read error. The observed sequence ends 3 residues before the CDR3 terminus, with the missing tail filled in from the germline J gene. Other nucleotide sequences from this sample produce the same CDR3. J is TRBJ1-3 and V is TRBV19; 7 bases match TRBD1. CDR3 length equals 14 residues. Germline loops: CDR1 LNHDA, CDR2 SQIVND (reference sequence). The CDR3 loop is CACERGGSGNTIYF. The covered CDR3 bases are TGTGCCTGTGAAAGAGGGGGCTCTGGAAACACG.

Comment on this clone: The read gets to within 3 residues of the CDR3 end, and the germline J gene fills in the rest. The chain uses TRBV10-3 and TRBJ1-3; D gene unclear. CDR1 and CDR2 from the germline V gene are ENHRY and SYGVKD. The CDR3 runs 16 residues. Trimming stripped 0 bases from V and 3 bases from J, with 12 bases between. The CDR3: CAISESPAAGGNTIYF. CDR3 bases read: TGTGCCATCAGTGAGTCACCTGCGGCCGGTGGAAACACC.